This T cell receptor (beta chain) appears in the sequencing data of a study of PD-1 blockade in classical Hodgkin lymphoma. Study details: Patients were given intravenous nivolumab, 3 mg/kg, every 2 weeks. The study's findings and limits: By C4D1 there was a significant rise in CD4+ TCR diversity but not in CD8+ TCR diversity. Nivolumab initiation under 1 year post-ASCT meant exclusion.

Comments on this clone: Antigen unknown.

The repertoire was sequenced with immunoSEQ multiplex PCR; TCRdb's copy has only in-frame clones and lacks some. This table holds around 10,000 clones, 76% found once. With no exception, relapse followed autologous stem cell transplantation in all patients, and brentuximab vedotin exposure varied. Germline loops: CDR1 MDHEN, CDR2 SYDVKM. The CDR3 is made up of 16 amino acids. V was shortened by 6 bases and J by 4 bases, with 19 bases between the two germline ends. The sequenced sample was peripheral blood mononuclear cells (PBMCs), obtained at baseline. The receptor comes from a human donor with classical Hodgkin lymphoma. The genes are TRBV28 and TRBJ2-1; D is unresolved. The CDR3 is CASSATDGSPYNEQFF. For the CDR3, the DNA is TGTGCCAGCAGCGCAACCGACGGCTCCCCATACAATGAGCAGTTCTTC.